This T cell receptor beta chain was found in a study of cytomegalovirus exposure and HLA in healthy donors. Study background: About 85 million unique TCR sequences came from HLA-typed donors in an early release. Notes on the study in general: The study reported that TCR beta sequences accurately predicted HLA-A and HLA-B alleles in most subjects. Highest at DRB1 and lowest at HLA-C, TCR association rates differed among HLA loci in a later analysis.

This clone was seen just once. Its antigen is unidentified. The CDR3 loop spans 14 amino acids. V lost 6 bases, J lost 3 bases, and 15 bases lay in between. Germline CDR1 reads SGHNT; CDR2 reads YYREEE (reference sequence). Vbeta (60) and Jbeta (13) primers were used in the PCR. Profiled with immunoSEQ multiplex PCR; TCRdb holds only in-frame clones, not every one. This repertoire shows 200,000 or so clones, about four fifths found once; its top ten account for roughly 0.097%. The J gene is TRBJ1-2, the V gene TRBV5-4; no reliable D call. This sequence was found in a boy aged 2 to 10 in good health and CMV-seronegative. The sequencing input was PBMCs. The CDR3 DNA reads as TGTGCCAGCACCCTGTTTAGATCGGACTATGGCTACACCTTC. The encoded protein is CASTLFRSDYGYTF.